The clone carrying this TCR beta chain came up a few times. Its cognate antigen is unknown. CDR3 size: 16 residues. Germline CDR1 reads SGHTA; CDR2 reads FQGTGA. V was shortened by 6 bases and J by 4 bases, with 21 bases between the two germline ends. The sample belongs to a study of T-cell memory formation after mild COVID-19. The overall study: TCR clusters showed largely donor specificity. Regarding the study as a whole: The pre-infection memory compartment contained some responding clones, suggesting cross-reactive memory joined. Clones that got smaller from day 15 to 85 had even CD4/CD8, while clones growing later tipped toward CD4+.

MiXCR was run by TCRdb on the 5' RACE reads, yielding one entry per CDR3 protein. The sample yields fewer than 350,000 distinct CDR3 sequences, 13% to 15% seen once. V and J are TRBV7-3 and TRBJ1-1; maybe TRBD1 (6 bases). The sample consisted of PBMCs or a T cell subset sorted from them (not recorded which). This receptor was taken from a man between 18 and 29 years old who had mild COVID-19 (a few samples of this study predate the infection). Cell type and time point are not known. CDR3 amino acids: CASRLWGGGRLTEAFF. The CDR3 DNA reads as TGTGCCAGCAGACTATGGGGAGGGGGGCGCCTCACTGAAGCTTTCTTT.